Described below is a single TCR beta chain sequence and its context. Its target antigen remains unknown. No base-level quality is on record; no much larger clone is a single base apart. Enrolling through a virtual design, the prospective study's participants ranged in age from roughly 18 to 95 years and lived across some 23 United States geographic areas. To assign participants to cohorts, the prospective study relied on clinical history that participants themselves reported in a screening survey and a study questionnaire. For ImmuneRACE Cohort 3, a participant was defined as recovered based on two consecutive negative NP/OP PCR tests, clearance by a healthcare professional, or resolution of symptoms. Each participant in the prospective study had whole blood, serum and a nasopharyngeal or oropharyngeal swab collected by mobile phlebotomists. Prospective study participants could optionally give additional blood draws and questionnaires over a roughly two-month period. Before DNA extraction, prospective study blood samples were shipped either frozen or at room temperature.

The V and J ends are trimmed by 7 bases and 5 bases, leaving 20 bases between them. Reading from cysteine to phenylalanine, the CDR3 counts 16 amino acids. The DNA shown is the 48-base CDR3, in frame from base 1. CDR1 and CDR2 were assigned from the germline V gene as MRHNA and SNTAGT. These data are taken from a study of blood T cell repertoires in COVID-19 (dated by TCRdb to 2020 to 2021). As for the study more broadly: Samples covering the acute and convalescent phases of COVID-19 were provided by collaborators in the United States, Italy and Spain. The material from the prospective study consisted of cDNA or gDNA derived from T cells, B-cell-depleted T cells, or PBMCs. The dataset comprised deeply sampled blood TCRbeta repertoires from subjects exposed to, actively infected with, or recovered from COVID-19. A freely available public database, intended as a resource for researchers studying the immune response to SARS-CoV-2, is where the repertoires were released. Samples came from the ongoing ImmuneRACE study (first 160 participants) plus 1,254 subjects from 6 global collaborators. Nearly every sample came with metadata listing a de-identified subject ID, COVID-19 status, age in years and sex. HLA class I and class II types, where available, came from metadata supplied by the sample provider rather than from assay-based typing. Overall study results and their limits: How much clinical and demographic metadata was included differed by source and by participant, and the metadata was provided uncurated.

The immunoSEQ Assay, a bias-controlled multiplex PCR, was used to amplify TCRbeta CDR3 regions from genomic DNA. The original pipeline was this. Nucleated cell counts per sample were estimated from amplification of reference gene primers within the assay. To quantify the absolute abundance of each unique TCRbeta CDR3 rearrangement, sequence reads were collapsed and filtered. For each sample, productive Simpson clonality was calculated as the square root of Simpson's diversity index over productive rearrangements. Sourced from immuneACCESS, this table was stored by TCRdb with only in-frame sequences that have V and J called. A share of the clones is absent; for the studies checked, an unresolved V gene accounts for under half, and the remainder has no known explanation. V, J and clone size were drawn from that table, and D and trimming were deduced from the DNA. This sample gives some 320,000 clones in total; about 89% of them show up just once. The ten largest clones add up to roughly 5.3% of the sample.

This sequence was found in a man aged 60 to 75 who had recovered from COVID-19. Recombination connected TRBV6-4 to TRBJ2-2, and possibly TRBD1, on 6 matching bases. Material: PBMCs or T cells enriched from blood (not recorded which). The DNA is as follows: TGTGCCAGCAAAGACACGGGCAGGGGATTTACCGGGGAGCTGTTTTTT. It encodes CASKDTGRGFTGELFF.